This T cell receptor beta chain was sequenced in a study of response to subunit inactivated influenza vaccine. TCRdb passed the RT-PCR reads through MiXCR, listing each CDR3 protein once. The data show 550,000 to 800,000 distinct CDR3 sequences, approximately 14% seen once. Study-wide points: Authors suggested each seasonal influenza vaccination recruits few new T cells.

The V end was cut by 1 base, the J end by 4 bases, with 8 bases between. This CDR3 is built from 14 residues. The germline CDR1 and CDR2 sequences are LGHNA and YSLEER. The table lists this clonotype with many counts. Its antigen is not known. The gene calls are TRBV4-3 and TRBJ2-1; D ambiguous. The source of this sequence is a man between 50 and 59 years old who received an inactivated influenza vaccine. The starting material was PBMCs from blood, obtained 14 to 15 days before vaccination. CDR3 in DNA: TGCGCCAGCAGCCAAGGGGCCAGGTACAATGAGCAGTTCTTC. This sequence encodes CASSQGARYNEQFF.